This record covers a single TCR beta chain. Sequence at one end of the junction differs from germline and may be a read error. These data originate in a study of CD8+CD57+ T cells in acquired aplastic anemia. Overall study context: Sorted CD4+ and CD8+ cells gave a mean 3.2 ug DNA, range about 0.19 to 27.4 ug.

Patients chosen for sequencing had CD8+CD57+ cells that had expanded, as shown by flow cytometry. According to the study, genomic DNA was the template for TCR beta VDJ and CDR3 profiling. TCRdb processed the reads anew with MiXCR; each CDR3 protein has one entry. The repertoire has around 250,000 distinct CDR3 sequences, approximately 82% of them found once; the top ten carry 40% to 55%. The germline V gene encodes CDR1 SGHTA and CDR2 FQGTGA. The CDR3 contains 12 residues. The V gene is TRBV7-3, the J gene TRBJ2-5; D perhaps matches TRBD1 (5 bases). This sequence was found in a human donor with aplastic anemia. The sequenced material came from sorted CD4+, CD8+, or CD8+CD57+ T cells (not recorded which) from PBMCs. CDR3 sequence reads: CAILGAAETEYF. The CDR3, as DNA: TGTGCCATTCTTGGGGCGGCGGAGACCGAGTACTTC.